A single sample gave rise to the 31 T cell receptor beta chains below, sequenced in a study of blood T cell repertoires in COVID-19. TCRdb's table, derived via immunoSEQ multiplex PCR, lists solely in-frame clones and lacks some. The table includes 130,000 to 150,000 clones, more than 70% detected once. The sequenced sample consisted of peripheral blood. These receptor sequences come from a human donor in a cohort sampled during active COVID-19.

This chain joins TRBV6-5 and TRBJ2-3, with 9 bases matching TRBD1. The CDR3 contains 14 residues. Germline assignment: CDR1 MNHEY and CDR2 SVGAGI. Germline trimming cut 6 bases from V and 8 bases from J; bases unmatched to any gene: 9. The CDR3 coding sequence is TGTGCCAGCAGGGGGACAGGGCCCGAGGTTACGCAGTATTTT. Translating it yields CASRGTGPEVTQYF.

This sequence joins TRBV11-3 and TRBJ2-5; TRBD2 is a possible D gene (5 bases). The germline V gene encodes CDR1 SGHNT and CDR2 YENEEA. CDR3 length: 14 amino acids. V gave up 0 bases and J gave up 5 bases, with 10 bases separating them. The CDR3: CASSLDGLTETQYF. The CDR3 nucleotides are TGTGCCAGCAGCTTAGACGGACTCACGGAGACCCAGTACTTC.

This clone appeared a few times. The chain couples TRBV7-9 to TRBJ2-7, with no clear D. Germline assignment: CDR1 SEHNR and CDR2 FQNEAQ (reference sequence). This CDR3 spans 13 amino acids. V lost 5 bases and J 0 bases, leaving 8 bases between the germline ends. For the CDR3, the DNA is TGTGCCAGCAGCCTAACCCCCTCCTACGAGCAGTACTTC. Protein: CASSLTPSYEQYF.

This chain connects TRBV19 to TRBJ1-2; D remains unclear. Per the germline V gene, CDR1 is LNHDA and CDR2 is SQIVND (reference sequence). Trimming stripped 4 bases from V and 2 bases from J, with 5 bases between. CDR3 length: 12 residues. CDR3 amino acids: CASSTSNYGYTF. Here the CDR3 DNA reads TGTGCCAGTAGTACCTCCAACTATGGCTACACCTTC. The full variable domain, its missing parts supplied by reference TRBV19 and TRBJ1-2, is DGGITQSPKYLFRKEGQNVTLSCEQNLNHDAMYWYRQDPGQGLRLIYYSQIVNDFQKGDIAEGYSVSREKKESFPLTVTSAQKNPTAFYLCASSTSNYGYTFGSGTRLTVV.

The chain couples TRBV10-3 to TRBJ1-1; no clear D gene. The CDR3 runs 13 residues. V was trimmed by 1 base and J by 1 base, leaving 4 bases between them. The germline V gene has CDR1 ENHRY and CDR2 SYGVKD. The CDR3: CAISELSNTEAFF. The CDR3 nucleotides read TGTGCCATCAGTGAGTTATCGAACACTGAAGCTTTCTTT.

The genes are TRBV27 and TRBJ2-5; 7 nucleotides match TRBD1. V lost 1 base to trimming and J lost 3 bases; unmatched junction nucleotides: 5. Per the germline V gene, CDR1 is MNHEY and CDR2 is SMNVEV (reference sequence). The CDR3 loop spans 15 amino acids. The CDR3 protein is CASSLWSGGEETQYF. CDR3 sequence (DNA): TGTGCCAGCAGTTTATGGTCAGGGGGAGAAGAGACCCAGTACTTC.

The CDR3 DNA sequence: TGTGCCTGGAGTGTGAGGACCCCTACGGGGGGCTACACCTTC. This encodes CAWSVRTPTGGYTF. This rearrangement joins TRBV30 to TRBJ1-2; D is ambiguous. This CDR3 has 14 residues. V gave up 0 bases and J gave up 8 bases, with 16 bases separating them. Germline lookup yields CDR1 GTSNPN and CDR2 SVGIG (reference sequence).

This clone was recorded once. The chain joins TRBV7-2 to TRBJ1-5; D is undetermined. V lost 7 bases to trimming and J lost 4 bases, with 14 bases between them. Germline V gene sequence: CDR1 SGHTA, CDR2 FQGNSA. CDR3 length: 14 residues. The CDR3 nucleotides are TGTGCCAGCACCCAGGAGGCGGGGAATCAGCCCCAGCATTTT. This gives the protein CASTQEAGNQPQHF.

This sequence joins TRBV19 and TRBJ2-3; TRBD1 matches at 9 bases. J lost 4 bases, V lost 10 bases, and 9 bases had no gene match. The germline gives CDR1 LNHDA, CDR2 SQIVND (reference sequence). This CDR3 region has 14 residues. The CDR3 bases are TGTGCCACCATAGGGACAGGGAGCGCAGATACGCAGTATTTT. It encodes CATIGTGSADTQYF.

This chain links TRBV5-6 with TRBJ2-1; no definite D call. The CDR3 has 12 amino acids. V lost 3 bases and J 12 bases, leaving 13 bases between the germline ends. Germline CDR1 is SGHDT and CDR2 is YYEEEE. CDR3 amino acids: CASSSYGDRQFF. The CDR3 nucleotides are TGTGCCAGCAGCTCGTACGGAGATAGGCAGTTCTTC.

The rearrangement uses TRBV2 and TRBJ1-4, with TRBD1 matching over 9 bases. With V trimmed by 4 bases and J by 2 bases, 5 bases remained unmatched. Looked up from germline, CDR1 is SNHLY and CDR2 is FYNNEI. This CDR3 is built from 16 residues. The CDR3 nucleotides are TGTGCCAGCAGTGTATTACAGGGGGCTACTAATGAAAAACTGTTTTTT. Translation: CASSVLQGATNEKLFF.

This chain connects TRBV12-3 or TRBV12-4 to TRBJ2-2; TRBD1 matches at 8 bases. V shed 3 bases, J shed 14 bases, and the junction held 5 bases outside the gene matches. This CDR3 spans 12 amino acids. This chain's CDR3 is CASSFETGVLFF. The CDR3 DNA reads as TGTGCCAGCAGTTTTGAGACAGGGGTACTGTTTTTT.

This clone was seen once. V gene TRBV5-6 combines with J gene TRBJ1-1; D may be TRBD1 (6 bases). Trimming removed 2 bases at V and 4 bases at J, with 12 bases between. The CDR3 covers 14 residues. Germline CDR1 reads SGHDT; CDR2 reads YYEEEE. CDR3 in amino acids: CASSFGAQGTEAFF. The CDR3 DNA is TGTGCCAGCAGCTTCGGTGCACAGGGCACTGAAGCTTTCTTT.

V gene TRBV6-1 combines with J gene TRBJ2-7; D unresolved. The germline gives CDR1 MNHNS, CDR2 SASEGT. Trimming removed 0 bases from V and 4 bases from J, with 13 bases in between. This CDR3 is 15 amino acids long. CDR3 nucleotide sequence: TGTGCCAGCAGTGAAGCCCCAGGTTTGGTGTACGAGCAGTACTTC. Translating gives CASSEAPGLVYEQYF.

CDR3 in DNA: TGTGCCAGCTCACCCCAGGGAATCAATGAGCAGTTCTTC. It is translated as CASSPQGINEQFF. The rearrangement joins TRBV18 to TRBJ2-1; D might be TRBD1 (5 bases). Germline V gene sequence: CDR1 KGHSH, CDR2 LQKENI. The CDR3 contains 13 residues. V dropped 3 bases and J dropped 6 bases, with 9 bases sitting between them.

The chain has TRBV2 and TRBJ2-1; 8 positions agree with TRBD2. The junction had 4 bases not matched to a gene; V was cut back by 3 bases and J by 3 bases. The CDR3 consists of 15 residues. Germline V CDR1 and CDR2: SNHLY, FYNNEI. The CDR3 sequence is CASSDGGANYNEQFF. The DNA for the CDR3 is TGTGCCAGCAGTGACGGGGGGGCCAACTACAATGAGCAGTTCTTC.

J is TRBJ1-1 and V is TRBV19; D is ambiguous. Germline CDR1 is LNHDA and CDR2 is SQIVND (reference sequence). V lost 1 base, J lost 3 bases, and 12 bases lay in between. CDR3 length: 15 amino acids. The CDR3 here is CASSIGIGPDTEAFF. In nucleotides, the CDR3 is TGTGCCAGTAGTATAGGTATTGGGCCTGACACTGAAGCTTTCTTT.

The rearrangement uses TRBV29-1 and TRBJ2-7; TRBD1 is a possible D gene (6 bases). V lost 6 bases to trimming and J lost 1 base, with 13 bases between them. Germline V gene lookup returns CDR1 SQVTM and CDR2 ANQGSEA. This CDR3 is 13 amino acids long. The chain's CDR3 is CSVLRGSSYEQYF. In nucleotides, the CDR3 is TGCAGCGTACTAAGGGGGTCTTCCTACGAGCAGTACTTC.

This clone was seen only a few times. This CDR3 reads CASSLAGGDTDTQYF. The CDR3 coding sequence is TGTGCCAGCAGCTTAGCGGGGGGGGACACAGATACGCAGTATTTT. The V gene is TRBV11-2, the J gene TRBJ2-3, with 8 positions matching TRBD2. This CDR3 region has 15 residues. Per germline, CDR1 SGHAT and CDR2 FQNNGV. V was clipped by 1 base and J by 2 bases; unmatched bases: 2. The variable domain in full, completed from reference TRBV11-2 and TRBJ2-3, reads EAGVAQSPRYKIIEKRQSVAFWCNPISGHATLYWYQQILGQGPKLLIQFQNNGVVDDSQLPKDRFSAERLKGVDSTLKIQPAKLEDSAVYLCASSLAGGDTDTQYFGPGTRLTVL.

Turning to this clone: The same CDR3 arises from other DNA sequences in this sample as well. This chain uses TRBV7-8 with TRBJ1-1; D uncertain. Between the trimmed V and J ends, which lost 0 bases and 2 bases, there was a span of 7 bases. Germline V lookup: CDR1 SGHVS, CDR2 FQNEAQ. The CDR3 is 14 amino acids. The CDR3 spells CASSLASGNTEAFF. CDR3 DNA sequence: TGTGCCAGCAGCTTAGCTTCAGGAAACACTGAAGCTTTCTTT.

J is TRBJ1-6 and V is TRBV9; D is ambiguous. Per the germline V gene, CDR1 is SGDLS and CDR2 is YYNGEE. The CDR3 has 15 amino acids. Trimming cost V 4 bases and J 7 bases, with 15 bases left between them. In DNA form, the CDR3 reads TGTGCCAGCAGCCCTCACGAGGGAAGCAATTCACCCCTCCACTTT. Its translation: CASSPHEGSNSPLHF.

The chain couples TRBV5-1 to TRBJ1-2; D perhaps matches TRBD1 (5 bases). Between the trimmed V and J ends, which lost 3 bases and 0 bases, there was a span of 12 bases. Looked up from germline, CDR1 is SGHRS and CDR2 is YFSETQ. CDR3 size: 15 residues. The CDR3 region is CASSSGTGANYGYTF. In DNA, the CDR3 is TGCGCCAGCAGCTCGGGGACGGGGGCTAACTATGGCTACACCTTC. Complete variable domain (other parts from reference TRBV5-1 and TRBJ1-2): KAGVTQTPRYLIKTRGQQVTLSCSPISGHRSVSWYQQTPGQGLQFLFEYFSETQRNKGNFPGRFSGRQFSNSRSEMNVSTLELGDSALYLCASSSGTGANYGYTFGSGTRLTVV.

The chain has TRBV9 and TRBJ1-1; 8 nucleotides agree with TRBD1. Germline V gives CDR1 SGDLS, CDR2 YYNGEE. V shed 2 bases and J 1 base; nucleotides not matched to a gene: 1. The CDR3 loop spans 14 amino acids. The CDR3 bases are TGTGCCAGCAGCGTTCAGGGGGCGAACACTGAAGCTTTCTTT. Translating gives CASSVQGANTEAFF.

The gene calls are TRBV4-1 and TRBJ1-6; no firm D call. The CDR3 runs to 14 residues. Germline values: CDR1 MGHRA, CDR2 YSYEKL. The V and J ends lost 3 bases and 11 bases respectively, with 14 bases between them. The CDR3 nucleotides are TGCGCCAGCAGCCACGACACGTTTAGGACACCCCTCCACTTT. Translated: CASSHDTFRTPLHF.

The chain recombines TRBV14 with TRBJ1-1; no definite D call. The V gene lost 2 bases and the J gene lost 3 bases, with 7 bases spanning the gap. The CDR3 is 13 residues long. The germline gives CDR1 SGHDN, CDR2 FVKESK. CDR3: CASSQTRDTEAFF. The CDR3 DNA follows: TGTGCCAGCAGCCAAACGAGGGACACTGAAGCTTTCTTT.

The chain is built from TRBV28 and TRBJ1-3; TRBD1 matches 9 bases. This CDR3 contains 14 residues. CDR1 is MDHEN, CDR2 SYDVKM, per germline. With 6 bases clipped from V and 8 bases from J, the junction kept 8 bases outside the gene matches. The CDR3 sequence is CASRPGQGRYTIYF. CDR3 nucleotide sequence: TGTGCCAGCAGACCGGGACAGGGAAGGTACACCATATATTTT.

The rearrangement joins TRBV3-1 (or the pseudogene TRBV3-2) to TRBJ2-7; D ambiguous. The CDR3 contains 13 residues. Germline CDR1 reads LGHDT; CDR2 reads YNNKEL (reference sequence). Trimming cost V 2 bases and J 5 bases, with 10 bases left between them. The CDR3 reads CASSQTRDNEQYF. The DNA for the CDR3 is TGTGCCAGCAGCCAAACGAGAGACAACGAGCAGTACTTC.

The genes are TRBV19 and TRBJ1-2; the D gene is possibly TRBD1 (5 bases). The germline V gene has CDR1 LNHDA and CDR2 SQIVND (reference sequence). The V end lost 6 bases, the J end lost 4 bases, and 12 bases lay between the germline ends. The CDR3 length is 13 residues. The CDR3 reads CASSRQIRYGYTF. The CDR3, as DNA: TGTGCCAGTAGCAGACAGATTCGCTATGGCTACACCTTC.

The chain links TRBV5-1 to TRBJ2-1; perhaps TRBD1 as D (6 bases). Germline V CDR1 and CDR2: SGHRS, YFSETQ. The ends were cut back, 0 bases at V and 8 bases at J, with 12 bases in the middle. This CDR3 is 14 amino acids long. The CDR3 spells CASSLGPGDDEQFF. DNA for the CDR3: TGCGCCAGCAGCTTGGGGCCAGGGGACGATGAGCAGTTCTTC.

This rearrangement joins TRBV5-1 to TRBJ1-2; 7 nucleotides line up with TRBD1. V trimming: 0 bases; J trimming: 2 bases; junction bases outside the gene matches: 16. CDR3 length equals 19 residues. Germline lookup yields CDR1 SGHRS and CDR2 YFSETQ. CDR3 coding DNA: TGCGCCAGCAGCTTGGATTCCGGTGGGGGGACAGTTCACAACTATGGCTACACCTTC. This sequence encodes CASSLDSGGGTVHNYGYTF.

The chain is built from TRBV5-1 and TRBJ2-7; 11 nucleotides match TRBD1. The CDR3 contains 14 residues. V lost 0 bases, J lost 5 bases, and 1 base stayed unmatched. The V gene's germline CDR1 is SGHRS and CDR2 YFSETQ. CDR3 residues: CASSLEGQGDEQYF. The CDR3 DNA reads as TGCGCCAGCAGCTTGGAGGGACAGGGGGACGAGCAGTACTTC.